This is a list of T cell receptor beta chains from one sample in a study of Ad26.COV2.S vaccination and SARS-CoV-2 variants. TCRdb's copy holds only in-frame clones and misses some; the assay was immunoSEQ multiplex PCR. Among about 460,000 clones, roughly nine tenths were seen once, and the ten largest hold about 1.7%. The starting material was peripheral blood, obtained in a trial of Ad26.COV2.S vaccine versus placebo. The source is a person between 18 and 65 years old who received the Ad26.COV2.S COVID-19 vaccine or a placebo. CDR3s include the opening cysteine and the closing phenylalanine or tryptophan. D genes are given only for firm matches. The size field is filled for only some rows; it gives once, few, many or a size class.

size: few
D: .
J: TRBJ1-2
V: TRBV19
CDR3: CASRSGGLGYTF
DNA: TGTGCCAGTAGGAGCGGAGGCTTGGGCTACACCTTC

size: .
D: .
J: TRBJ1-1
V: TRBV7-2
CDR3: CASSPRQFRKSEAFF
DNA: TGTGCCAGCAGCCCACGACAGTTTCGGAAGAGTGAAGCTTTCTTT

size: once
D: .
J: TRBJ1-5
V: TRBV19
CDR3: CASSIDWGGRVNQPQHF
DNA: TGTGCCAGTAGTATAGATTGGGGGGGCAGGGTCAATCAGCCCCAGCATTTT

size: .
D: TRBD2
J: TRBJ2-7
V: TRBV10-2
CDR3: CASSNRLAGVNEQYF
DNA: TGCGCCAGCAGTAACCGACTAGCGGGAGTGAACGAGCAGTACTTC

size: .
D: .
J: TRBJ1-1
V: TRBV14
CDR3: CASSGLWGNTEAFF
DNA: TGTGCCAGCAGCGGGTTATGGGGGAACACTGAAGCTTTCTTT

size: .
D: TRBD1
J: TRBJ1-5
V: TRBV3-1/TRBV3-2
CDR3: CASSQDPGQVNQPQHF
DNA: TGTGCCAGCAGCCAAGATCCCGGACAGGTAAATCAGCCCCAGCATTTT

size: .
D: .
J: TRBJ2-1
V: TRBV7-2
CDR3: CASSFSGFGNEQFF
DNA: TGTGCCAGCAGCTTTTCTGGGTTTGGCAATGAGCAGTTCTTC

size: few
D: .
J: TRBJ2-7
V: TRBV6-5
CDR3: CASSYSYPSQGYEQYF
DNA: TGTGCCAGCAGTTACTCTTATCCTAGCCAAGGGTACGAGCAGTACTTC

size: few
D: TRBD1
J: TRBJ1-4
V: TRBV4-3
CDR3: CASSQWKGAREKLFF
DNA: TGCGCCAGCAGCCAATGGAAGGGGGCGCGGGAAAAACTGTTTTTT

size: .
D: .
J: TRBJ1-1
V: TRBV6-5
CDR3: CASLTPGVRGPEAFF
DNA: TGTGCCAGCCTTACTCCCGGGGTAAGGGGTCCTGAAGCTTTCTTT